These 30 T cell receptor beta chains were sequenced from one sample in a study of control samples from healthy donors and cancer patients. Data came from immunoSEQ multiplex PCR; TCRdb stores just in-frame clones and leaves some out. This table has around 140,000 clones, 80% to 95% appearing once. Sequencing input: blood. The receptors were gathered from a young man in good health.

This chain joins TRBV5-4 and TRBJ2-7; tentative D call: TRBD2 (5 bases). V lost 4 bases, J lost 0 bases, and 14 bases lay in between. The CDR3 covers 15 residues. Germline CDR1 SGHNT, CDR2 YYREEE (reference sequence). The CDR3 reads CASSPGVLNSYEQYF. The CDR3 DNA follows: TGTGCCAGCAGCCCCGGGGTACTGAACTCCTACGAGCAGTACTTC.

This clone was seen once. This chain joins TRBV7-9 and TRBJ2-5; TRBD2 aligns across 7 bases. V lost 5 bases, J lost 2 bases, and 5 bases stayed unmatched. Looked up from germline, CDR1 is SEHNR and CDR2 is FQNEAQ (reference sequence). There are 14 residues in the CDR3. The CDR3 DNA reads TGTGCCAGCAGCCGTAGACTAGCACAAGAGACCCAGTACTTC. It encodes CASSRRLAQETQYF. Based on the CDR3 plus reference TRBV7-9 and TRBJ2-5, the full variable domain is DTGVSQNPRHKITKRGQNVTFRCDPISEHNRLYWYRQTLGQGPEFLTYFQNEAQLEKSRLLSDRFSAERPKGSFSTLEIQRTEQGDSAMYLCASSRRLAQETQYFGPGTRLLVL.

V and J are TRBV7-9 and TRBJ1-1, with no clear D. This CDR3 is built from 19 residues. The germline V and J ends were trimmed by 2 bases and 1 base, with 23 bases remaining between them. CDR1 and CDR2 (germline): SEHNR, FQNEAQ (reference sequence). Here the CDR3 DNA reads TGTGCCAGCAGCTTATTCGTCCGGGTGCGGCCACACGAGAACACTGAAGCTTTCTTT. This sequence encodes CASSLFVRVRPHENTEAFF.

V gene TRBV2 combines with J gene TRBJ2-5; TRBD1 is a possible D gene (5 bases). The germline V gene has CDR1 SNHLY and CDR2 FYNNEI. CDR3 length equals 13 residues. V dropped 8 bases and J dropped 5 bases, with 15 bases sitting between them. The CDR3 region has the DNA TGTGCCAGCGGCCCCGGAAGGGGTGAGACCCAGTACTTC. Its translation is CASGPGRGETQYF.

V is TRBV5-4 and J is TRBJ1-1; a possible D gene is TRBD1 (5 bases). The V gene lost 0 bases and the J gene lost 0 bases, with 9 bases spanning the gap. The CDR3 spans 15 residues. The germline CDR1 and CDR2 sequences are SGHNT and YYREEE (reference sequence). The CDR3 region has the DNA TGTGCCAGCAGCTTGGAGGCAGGGATGAACACTGAAGCTTTCTTT. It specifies CASSLEAGMNTEAFF.

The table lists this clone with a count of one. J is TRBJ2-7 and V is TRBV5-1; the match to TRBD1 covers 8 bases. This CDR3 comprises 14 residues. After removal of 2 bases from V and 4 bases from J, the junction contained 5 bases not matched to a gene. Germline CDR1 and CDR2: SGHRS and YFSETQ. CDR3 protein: CASSLQGDGYEQYF. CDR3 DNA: TGCGCCAGCAGCTTACAGGGGGATGGGTACGAGCAGTACTTC.

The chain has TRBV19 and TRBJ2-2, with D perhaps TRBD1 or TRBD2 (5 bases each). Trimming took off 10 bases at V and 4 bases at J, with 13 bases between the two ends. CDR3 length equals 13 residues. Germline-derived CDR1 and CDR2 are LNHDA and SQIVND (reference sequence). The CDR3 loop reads CATGKGTTGELFF. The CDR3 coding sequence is TGTGCCACCGGAAAAGGGACCACCGGGGAGCTGTTTTTT.

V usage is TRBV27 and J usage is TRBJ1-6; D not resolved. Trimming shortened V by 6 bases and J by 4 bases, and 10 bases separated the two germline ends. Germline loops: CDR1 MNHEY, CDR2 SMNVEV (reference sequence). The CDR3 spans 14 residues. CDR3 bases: TGTGCCAGCAGCCCTTTTGTATATAATTCACCCCTCCACTTT. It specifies CASSPFVYNSPLHF.

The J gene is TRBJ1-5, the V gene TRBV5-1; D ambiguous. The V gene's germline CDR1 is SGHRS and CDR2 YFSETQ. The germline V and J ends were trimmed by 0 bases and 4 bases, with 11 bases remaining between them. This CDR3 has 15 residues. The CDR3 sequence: CASSLAGTGNQPQHF. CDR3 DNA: TGCGCCAGCAGCTTGGCCGGCACGGGGAATCAGCCCCAGCATTTT. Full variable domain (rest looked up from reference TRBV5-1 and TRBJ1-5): KAGVTQTPRYLIKTRGQQVTLSCSPISGHRSVSWYQQTPGQGLQFLFEYFSETQRNKGNFPGRFSGRQFSNSRSEMNVSTLELGDSALYLCASSLAGTGNQPQHFGDGTRLSIL.

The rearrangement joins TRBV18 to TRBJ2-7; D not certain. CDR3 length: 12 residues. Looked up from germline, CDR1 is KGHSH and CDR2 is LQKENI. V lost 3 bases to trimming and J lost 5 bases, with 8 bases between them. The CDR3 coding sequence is TGTGCCAGCTCACCGAGCCAGGACGAGCAGTACTTC. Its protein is CASSPSQDEQYF.

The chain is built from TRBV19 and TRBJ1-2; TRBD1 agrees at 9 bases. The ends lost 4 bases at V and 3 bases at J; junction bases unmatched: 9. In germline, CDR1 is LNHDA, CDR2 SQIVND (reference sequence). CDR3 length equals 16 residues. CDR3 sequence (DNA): TGTGCCAGTAGTACCGGACAGGGGAGTTTGGACTATGGCTACACCTTC. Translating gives CASSTGQGSLDYGYTF.

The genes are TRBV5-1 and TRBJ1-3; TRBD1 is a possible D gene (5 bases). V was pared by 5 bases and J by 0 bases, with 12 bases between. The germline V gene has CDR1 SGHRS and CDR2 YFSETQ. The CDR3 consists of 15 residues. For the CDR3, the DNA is TGCGCCAGCAGTTATGGACAAAGCTCTGGAAACACCATATATTTT. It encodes CASSYGQSSGNTIYF.

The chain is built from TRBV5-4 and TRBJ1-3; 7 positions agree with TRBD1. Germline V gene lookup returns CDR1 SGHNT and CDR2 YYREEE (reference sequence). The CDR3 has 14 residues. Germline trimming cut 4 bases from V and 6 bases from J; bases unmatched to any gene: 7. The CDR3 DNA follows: TGTGCCAGCAGCGCCCGGGACAGTGAAAACACCATATATTTT. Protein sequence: CASSARDSENTIYF.

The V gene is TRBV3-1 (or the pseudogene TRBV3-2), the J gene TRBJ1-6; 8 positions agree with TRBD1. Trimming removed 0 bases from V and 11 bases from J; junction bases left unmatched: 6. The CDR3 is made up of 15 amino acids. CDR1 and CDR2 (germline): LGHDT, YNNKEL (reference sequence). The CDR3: CASSQDETGDTPLHF. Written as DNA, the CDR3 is TGTGCCAGCAGCCAAGATGAGACAGGGGATACACCCCTCCACTTT.

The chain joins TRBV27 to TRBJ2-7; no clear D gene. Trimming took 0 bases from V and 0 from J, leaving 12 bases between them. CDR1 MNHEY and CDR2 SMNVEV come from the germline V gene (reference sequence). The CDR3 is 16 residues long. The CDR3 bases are TGTGCCAGCAGTTTATCGCGGCGGCCGGTCTCCTACGAGCAGTACTTC. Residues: CASSLSRRPVSYEQYF.

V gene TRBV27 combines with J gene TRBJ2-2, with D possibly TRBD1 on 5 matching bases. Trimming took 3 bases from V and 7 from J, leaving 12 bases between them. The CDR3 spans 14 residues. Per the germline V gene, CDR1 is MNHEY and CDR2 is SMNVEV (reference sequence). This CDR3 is CASSLVLQGGELFF. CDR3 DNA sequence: TGTGCCAGCAGTTTGGTTCTCCAGGGCGGGGAGCTGTTTTTT.

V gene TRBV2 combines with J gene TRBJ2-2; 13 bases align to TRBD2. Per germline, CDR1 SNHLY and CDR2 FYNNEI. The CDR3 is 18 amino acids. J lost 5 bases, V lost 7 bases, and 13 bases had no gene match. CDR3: CASNPGTSGDGWTGELFF. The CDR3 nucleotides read TGTGCCAGCAACCCCGGGACTAGCGGGGACGGATGGACCGGGGAGCTGTTTTTT. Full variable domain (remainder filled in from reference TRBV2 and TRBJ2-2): EPEVTQTPSHQVTQMGQEVILRCVPISNHLYFYWYRQILGQKVEFLVSFYNNEISEKSEIFDDQFSVERPDGSNFTLKIRSTKLEDSAMYFCASNPGTSGDGWTGELFFGEGSRLTVL.

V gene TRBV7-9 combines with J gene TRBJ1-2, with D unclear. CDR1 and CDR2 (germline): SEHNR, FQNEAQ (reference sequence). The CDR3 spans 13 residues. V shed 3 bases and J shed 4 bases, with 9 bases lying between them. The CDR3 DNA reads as TGTGCCAGCAGCTTTAACAGCTTCTATGGCTACACCTTC. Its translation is CASSFNSFYGYTF.

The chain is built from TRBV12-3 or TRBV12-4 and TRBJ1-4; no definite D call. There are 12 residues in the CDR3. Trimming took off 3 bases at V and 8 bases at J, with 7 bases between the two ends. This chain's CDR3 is CASSLGREKLFF. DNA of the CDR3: TGTGCCAGCAGTTTGGGTAGGGAAAAACTGTTTTTT.

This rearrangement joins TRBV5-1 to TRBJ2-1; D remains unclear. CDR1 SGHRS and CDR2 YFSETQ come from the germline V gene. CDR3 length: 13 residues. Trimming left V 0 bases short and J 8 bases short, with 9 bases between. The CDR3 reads CASSLALSDEQFF. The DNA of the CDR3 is TGCGCCAGCAGCTTGGCCTTGTCGGATGAGCAGTTCTTC.

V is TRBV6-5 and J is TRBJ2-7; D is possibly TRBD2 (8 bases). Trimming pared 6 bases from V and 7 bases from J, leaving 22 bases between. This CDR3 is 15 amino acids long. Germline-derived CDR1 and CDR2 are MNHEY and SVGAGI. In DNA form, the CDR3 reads TGTGCCAGCAGCGTCGGGGGGGGACAGAGAATTGAGCAGTACTTC. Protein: CASSVGGGQRIEQYF.

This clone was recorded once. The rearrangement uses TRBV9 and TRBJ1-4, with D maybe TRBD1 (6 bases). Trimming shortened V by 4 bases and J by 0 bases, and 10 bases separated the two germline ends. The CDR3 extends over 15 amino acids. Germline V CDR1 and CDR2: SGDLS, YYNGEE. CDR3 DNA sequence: TGTGCCAGCAGCTCGGACAGTCCAACTAATGAAAAACTGTTTTTT. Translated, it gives CASSSDSPTNEKLFF.

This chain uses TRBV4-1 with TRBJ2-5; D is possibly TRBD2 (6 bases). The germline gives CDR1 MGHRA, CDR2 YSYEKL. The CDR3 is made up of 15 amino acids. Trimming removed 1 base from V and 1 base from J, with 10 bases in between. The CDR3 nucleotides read TGCGCCAGCAGCCAAGTAGGACTACCCCAAGAGACCCAGTACTTC. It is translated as CASSQVGLPQETQYF.

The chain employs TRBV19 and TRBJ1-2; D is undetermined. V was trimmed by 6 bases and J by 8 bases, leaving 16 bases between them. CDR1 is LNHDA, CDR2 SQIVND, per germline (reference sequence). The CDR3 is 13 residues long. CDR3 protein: CASSLGQLMGYTF. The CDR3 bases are TGTGCCAGTAGCCTTGGGCAGCTTATGGGCTACACCTTC.

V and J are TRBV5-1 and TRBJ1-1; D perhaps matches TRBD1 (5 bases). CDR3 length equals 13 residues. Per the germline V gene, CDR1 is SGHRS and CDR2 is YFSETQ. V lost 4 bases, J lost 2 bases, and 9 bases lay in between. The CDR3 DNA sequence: TGCGCCAGCAGCACGGGGGATAACACTGAAGCTTTCTTT. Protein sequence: CASSTGDNTEAFF.

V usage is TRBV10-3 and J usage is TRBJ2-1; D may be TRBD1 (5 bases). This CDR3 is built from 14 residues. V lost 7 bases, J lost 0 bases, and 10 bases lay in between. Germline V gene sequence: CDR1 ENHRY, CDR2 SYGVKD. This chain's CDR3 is CAIMGQSSYNEQFF. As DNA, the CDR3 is TGTGCCATCATGGGGCAGAGCTCCTACAATGAGCAGTTCTTC.

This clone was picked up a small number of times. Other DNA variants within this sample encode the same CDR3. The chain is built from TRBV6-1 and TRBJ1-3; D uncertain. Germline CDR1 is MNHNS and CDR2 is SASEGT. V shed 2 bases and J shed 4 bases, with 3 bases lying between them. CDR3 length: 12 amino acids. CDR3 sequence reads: CASSERGNTIYF. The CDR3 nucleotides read TGTGCCAGCAGTGAACGGGGAAACACCATATATTTT.

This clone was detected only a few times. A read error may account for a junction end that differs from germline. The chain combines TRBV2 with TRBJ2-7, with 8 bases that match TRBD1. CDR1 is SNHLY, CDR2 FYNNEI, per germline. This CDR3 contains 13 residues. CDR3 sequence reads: CASREGQGYEQYF. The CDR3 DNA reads TGTGCCAGCAGGGAAGGACAGGGCTACGAGCAGTACTTC.

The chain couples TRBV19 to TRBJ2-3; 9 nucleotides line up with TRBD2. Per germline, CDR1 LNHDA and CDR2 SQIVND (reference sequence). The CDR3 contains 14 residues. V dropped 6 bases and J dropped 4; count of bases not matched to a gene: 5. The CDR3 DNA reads TGTGCCAGTAGCAAGCGGGGGGAGGCAGATACGCAGTATTTT. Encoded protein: CASSKRGEADTQYF. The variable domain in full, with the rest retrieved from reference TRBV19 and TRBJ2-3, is DGGITQSPKYLFRKEGQNVTLSCEQNLNHDAMYWYRQDPGQGLRLIYYSQIVNDFQKGDIAEGYSVSREKKESFPLTVTSAQKNPTAFYLCASSKRGEADTQYFGPGTRLTVL.

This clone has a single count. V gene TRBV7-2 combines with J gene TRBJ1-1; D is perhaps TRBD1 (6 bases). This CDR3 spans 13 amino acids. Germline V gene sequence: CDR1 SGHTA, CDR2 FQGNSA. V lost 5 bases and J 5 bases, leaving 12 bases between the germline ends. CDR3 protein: CASSPRGPTEAFF. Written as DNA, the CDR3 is TGTGCCAGCAGCCCCAGGGGCCCGACTGAAGCTTTCTTT.